This T cell receptor (beta chain) emerged from a study of cytomegalovirus exposure and HLA in healthy donors. The CDR3 sequence is 13 residues long. Germline CDR1 is MNHEY and CDR2 is SVGAGI. Germline trimming cut 9 bases from V and 6 bases from J; bases unmatched to any gene: 3. Study-level points and caveats: In the analysis, some V segments, TRBV6-2 and TRBV6-3 included, were excluded as indistinguishable.

A note on this clone: The antigen is undetermined.

The PCR used 60 Vbeta and 13 Jbeta primers. This table comes from immunoSEQ multiplex PCR, and its TCRdb copy is limited to in-frame clones, with some not included. The table includes fewer than 250,000 clones, more than 65% detected once. The chain employs TRBV6-5 and TRBJ2-1; TRBD2 matches at 12 bases. Sequencing used PBMCs. The receptor was derived from a man aged 18 to 29 in good health and CMV-seronegative. Written as DNA, the CDR3 is TGTGCCAGTGGACTAGCGGGATTCAATGAGCAGTTCTTC. It specifies CASGLAGFNEQFF.